The sequence of this TCR beta chain was determined in a study of PD-1 blockade in mismatch repair-deficient tumors. The study, taken as a whole, reports: Tumor-resident clones, often absent from pretreatment blood, expanded after pembrolizumab and then contracted.

The CDR3 loop spans 16 amino acids. After removal of 1 base from V and 4 bases from J, the junction contained 6 bases not matched to a gene. Germline values: CDR1 SGHRS, CDR2 YFSETQ. Sequenced by immunoSEQ multiplex PCR; TCRdb stores in-frame clones only, minus some. The sample yields about 68,000 clones, around 73% seen once. Concerning this clone itself: The antigen is not known.

The material sequenced was peripheral blood, taken 2 weeks after starting pembrolizumab. The chain employs TRBV5-1 and TRBJ2-3; 10 bases align to TRBD2. This TCR derives from an adult with mismatch repair-deficient cancer. The CDR3 loop is CASSLIPSGSPDTQYF. In DNA form, the CDR3 reads TGCGCCAGCAGCTTGATCCCTAGCGGGAGCCCAGATACGCAGTATTTT.